This T cell receptor beta chain was captured by sequencing in a study of T-cell reconstitution after alpha-beta-depleted transplantation in children. Trimming cost V 5 bases and J 3 bases, with 13 bases left between them. The CDR3 runs 14 residues. Germline V gene data show CDR1 as DFQATT and CDR2 as SNEGSKA (reference sequence). TCRbeta library preparation incorporated unique molecular identifiers. TCRdb re-derived calls from the PCR reads in MiXCR, one entry per CDR3 protein. Of approximately 400,000 distinct CDR3 sequences in the sample, around 9.9% were seen once. Specimen: PBMCs from the stem cell graft donor, collected from the stem cell graft. This clonotype was obtained from a human donor who donated a stem cell graft to a child with acute myeloid leukemia. The chain joins TRBV20-1 to TRBJ1-4; D is ambiguous. CDR3 bases: TGCAGTGCTCTTTTGGAGGGTGCTAATGAAAAACTGTTTTTT. This codes for CSALLEGANEKLFF.